Reported below is one TCR beta chain. Sequencing was performed with immunoSEQ multiplex PCR; in TCRdb, only in-frame clones are kept and a portion is missing. There are some 96,000 clones in the sample; 90% to 95% occur only once, and more than 7% lies in the top ten. This entry belongs to a study of control samples from healthy donors and cancer patients. The CDR3 has 13 amino acids. Trimming took 5 bases from V and 1 from J, leaving 8 bases between them. Germline CDR1 and CDR2: SGHTA and FQGTGA. The source material was blood. The chain employs TRBV7-3 and TRBJ2-5; D is unclear. This TCR was sampled from a man between 18 and 29 years old in good health. The DNA for the CDR3 is TGTGCCAGCAGCCGCACGCCCCAAGAGACCCAGTACTTC. It codes for CASSRTPQETQYF.